This T cell receptor beta chain was identified in a study of monozygotic twins with inflammatory bowel disease. One entry per CDR3 protein, without DNA, is what TCRdb gives after re-calling the 5' RACE reads. This repertoire includes about 380,000 distinct CDR3 sequences. Germline V CDR1 and CDR2: SGHRS, YFSETQ. The CDR3 contains 15 residues. This TCR was recovered from a human donor with ulcerative colitis or Crohn's disease, or a healthy co-twin of an affected twin (not recorded which). The genes are TRBV5-1 and TRBJ1-6; TCRdb's D gene call, TRBD1, goes unchecked for lack of DNA. The material sequenced was blood. CDR3 residues: CASSSEQGGNSPLHF.